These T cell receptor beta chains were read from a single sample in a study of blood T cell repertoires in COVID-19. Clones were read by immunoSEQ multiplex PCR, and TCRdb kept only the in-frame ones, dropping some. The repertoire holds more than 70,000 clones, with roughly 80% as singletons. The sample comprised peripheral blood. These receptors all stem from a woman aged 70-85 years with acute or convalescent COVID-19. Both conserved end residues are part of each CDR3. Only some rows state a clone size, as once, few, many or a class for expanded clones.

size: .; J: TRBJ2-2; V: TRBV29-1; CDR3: CSVGDRGDTGELFF
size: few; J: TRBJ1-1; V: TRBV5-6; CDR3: CASSLGAGSGFTEAFF
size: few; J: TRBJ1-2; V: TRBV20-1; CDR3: CSASPLDSAYGYTF
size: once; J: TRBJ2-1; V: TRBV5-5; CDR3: CASSEDTSSYNEQFF
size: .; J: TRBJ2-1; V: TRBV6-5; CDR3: CASRAALGGWQFF
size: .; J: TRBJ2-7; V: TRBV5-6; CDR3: CASSLLNRGSHEQYF
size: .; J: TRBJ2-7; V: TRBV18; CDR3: CASSQGQGADEQYF
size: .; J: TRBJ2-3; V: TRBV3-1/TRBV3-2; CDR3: CASSPSGQGFLGTQYF
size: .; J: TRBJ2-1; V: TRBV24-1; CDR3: CATSDFGGRINEQFF
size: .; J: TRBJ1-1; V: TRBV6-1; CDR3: CASSDSGVGTEAFF
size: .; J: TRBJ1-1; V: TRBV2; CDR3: CASSVGLRYTEAFF
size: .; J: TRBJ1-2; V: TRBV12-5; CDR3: CASGLTAQPNYGYTF
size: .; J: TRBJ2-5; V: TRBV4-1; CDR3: CASSVSRRGATLQETQYF
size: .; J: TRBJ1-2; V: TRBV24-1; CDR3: CATSEVQGSGYTF
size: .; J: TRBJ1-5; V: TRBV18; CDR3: CASSNTEGYQPQHF
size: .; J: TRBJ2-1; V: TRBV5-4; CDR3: CASSPRNAEYNEQFF
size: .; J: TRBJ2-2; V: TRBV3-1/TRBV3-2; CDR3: CASSQSGVRRTGELFF
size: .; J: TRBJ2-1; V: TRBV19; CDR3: CASRAGEEPYNEQFF
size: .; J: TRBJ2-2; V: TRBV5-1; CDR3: CASTALAGVTGELFF
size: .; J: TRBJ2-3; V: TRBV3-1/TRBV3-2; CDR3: CASSHLSGGRRDTQYF
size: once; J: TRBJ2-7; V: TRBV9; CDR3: CASSVGAGSTYEQYF
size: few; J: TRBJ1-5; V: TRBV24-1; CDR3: CATSDPHSQKPQHF
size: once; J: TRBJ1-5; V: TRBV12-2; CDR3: CASRSLGQSRDEPQHF
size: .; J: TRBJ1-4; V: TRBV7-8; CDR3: CASSLGTGGAGEKLFF
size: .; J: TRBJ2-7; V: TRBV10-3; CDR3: CALGKNSEPTYEQYF
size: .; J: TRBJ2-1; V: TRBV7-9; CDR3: CASTPFGNEQFF
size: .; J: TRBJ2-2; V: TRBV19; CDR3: CASRKQGSGELFF
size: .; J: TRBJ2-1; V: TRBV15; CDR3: CATSRDPPAGGNNEQFF
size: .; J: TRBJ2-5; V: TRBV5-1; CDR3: CASSMTGGQETQYF
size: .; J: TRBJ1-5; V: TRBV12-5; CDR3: CASGSTGDTQPQHF
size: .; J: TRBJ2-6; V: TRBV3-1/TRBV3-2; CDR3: CASSLRGTGLSGANVLTF
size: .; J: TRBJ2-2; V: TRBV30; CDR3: CAWSVRTSGRAGELFF
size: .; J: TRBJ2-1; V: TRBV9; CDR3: CASSEVTGKGEQFF
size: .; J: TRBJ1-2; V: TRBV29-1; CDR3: CSVESGIGGYTF
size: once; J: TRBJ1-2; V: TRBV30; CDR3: CAWSGTNYGYTF
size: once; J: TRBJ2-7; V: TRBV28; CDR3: CASSPPGQGWAPPYF
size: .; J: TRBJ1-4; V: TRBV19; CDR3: CASSPLGGRTNEKLFF
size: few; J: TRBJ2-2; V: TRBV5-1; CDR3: CASGTASATGELFF
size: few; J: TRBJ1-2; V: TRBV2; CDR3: CASSLGTGETRGYTF
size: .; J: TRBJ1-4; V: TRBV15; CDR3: CATSRDLVQASEKLFF
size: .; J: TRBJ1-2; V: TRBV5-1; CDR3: CASSFGSNYGYTF
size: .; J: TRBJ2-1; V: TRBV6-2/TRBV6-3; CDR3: CASSYSRYNEQFF
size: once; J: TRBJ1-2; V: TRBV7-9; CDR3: CASSSGQGYYGYTF
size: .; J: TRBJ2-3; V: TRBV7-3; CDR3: CASSQLTGHTDTQYF
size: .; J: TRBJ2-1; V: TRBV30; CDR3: CAWSVSREYNEQFF
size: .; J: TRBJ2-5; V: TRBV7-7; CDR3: CASSLDGQSAETQYF
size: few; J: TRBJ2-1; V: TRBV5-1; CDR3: CASSLTGWFDEQFF